The T cell receptor (beta chain) described here comes from a study of T cell responses to AZD1222 COVID-19 vaccine. Study findings and constraints: Within unmutated variant regions lay the reported targets of nearly half of spike-specific TCRs. The donor cohort was predominantly white British with a female majority, and clonal diversity may have been underestimated. Regions 160-218 and 743-854 dominated among vaccine-associated CD4 TCRs spanning spike.

Some clones are missing from TCRdb's copy, which holds only in-frame ones; the method was immunoSEQ multiplex PCR. This table has tens of thousands of clones, 75% to 95% appearing once. With respect to this clone: Its antigen is not known.

Germline V gene lookup returns CDR1 SGHKS and CDR2 YYEKEE (reference sequence). With 4 bases clipped from V and 2 bases from J, the junction kept 12 bases outside the gene matches. This CDR3 has 18 residues. The gene calls are TRBV5-5 and TRBJ1-3; TRBD1 agrees at 10 bases. This receptor was identified in an adult who received the AZD1222 COVID-19 vaccine. The sample in question was peripheral blood, obtained 28 days after the second AZD1222 dose. The CDR3 DNA follows: TGTGCCAGCAGCGTGAGACCGGGACAGGGGCTTACTGGAAACACCATATATTTT. This sequence encodes CASSVRPGQGLTGNTIYF.